A single sample is the source of the 10 T cell receptor beta chains below, sequenced in a study of blood T cell repertoires in COVID-19. TCRdb keeps only in-frame clones here, not all; method: immunoSEQ multiplex PCR. The sample has 430,000 or so clones; about 90% are singletons. The sequencing sample was made of peripheral blood. Receptors were obtained from a man between 18 and 35 years old with COVID-19, enrolled during active disease.

CDR3 in amino acids: CASSASGSRYEQYF. In DNA, the CDR3 is TGTGCCAGTAGTGCGAGCGGGAGTAGGTACGAGCAGTACTTC. The V gene is TRBV19, the J gene TRBJ2-7; 8 bases line up with TRBD2. V was clipped by 5 bases and J by 4 bases; unmatched bases: 7. The CDR3 contains 14 residues. The V gene's germline CDR1 is LNHDA and CDR2 SQIVND (reference sequence).

The J gene is TRBJ2-7, the V gene TRBV5-6; no firm D call. This CDR3 contains 12 residues. CDR1 is SGHDT and CDR2 is YYEEEE in the germline V gene. V was cut by 6 bases and J by 6 bases, with 13 bases left in between. CDR3 in DNA: TGTGCCAGCAACCCGTTATCGGGCGAGCAGTACTTC. This encodes CASNPLSGEQYF.

The chain employs TRBV18 and TRBJ2-1; 9 bases align to TRBD1. The CDR3 runs 15 residues. With 2 bases clipped from V and 4 bases from J, the junction kept 3 bases outside the gene matches. The germline gives CDR1 KGHSH, CDR2 LQKENI. For the CDR3, the DNA is TGTGCCAGCTCACCAATGACAGGGGGGTACAATGAGCAGTTCTTC. This sequence encodes CASSPMTGGYNEQFF. Based on the CDR3 plus reference TRBV18 and TRBJ2-1, the full variable domain is NAGVMQNPRHLVRRRGQEARLRCSPMKGHSHVYWYRQLPEEGLKFMVYLQKENIIDESGMPKERFSAEFPKEGPSILRIQQVVRGDSAAYFCASSPMTGGYNEQFFGPGTRLTVL.

This clone was seen just once. V is TRBV5-5 and J is TRBJ1-1; D is perhaps TRBD1 (5 bases). Trimming removed 2 bases from V and 3 bases from J, with 11 bases in between. Germline V gene data show CDR1 as SGHKS and CDR2 as YYEKEE (reference sequence). The length of the CDR3 is 14 residues. CDR3 DNA sequence: TGTGCCAGCAGCTTTCAGGAGGGGTACACTGAAGCTTTCTTT. Protein product: CASSFQEGYTEAFF.

The rearrangement joins TRBV24-1 to TRBJ2-7; D is unresolved. CDR1 and CDR2 (germline): KGHDR, SFDVKD. The CDR3 loop spans 14 amino acids. The ends were cut back, 3 bases at V and 13 bases at J, with 21 bases in the middle. The CDR3 nucleotides read TGTGCCACCAGTGATGAATGTGTACATAACGTTAGCTACTTC. Translated, it gives CATSDECVHNVSYF.

J is TRBJ2-3 and V is TRBV6-1; D perhaps matches TRBD2 (5 bases). The CDR3 is 15 amino acids. V shed 3 bases and J shed 2 bases, with 12 bases lying between them. The germline CDR1 and CDR2 sequences are MNHNS and SASEGT. The DNA for the CDR3 is TGTGCCAGCAGTGACACGTTCGGGATCACAGATACGCAGTATTTT. Translated, it gives CASSDTFGITDTQYF.

This clone was seen a few times. The chain carries TRBV13 and TRBJ1-1; tentative D call: TRBD1 (5 bases). Germline V gene lookup returns CDR1 PRHDT and CDR2 FYEKMQ (reference sequence). This CDR3 contains 14 residues. The V end was cut by 2 bases, the J end by 2 bases, with 9 bases between. CDR3 coding DNA: TGTGCCAGCAGCTTACAGGGTATCAACACTGAAGCTTTCTTT. This translates into CASSLQGINTEAFF.

This clone was seen once. V gene TRBV28 combines with J gene TRBJ2-7; 7 bases are a match to TRBD1. The germline gives CDR1 MDHEN, CDR2 SYDVKM. The CDR3 length is 16 residues. V gave up 1 base and J gave up 0 bases; unmatched junction bases: 6. Here the CDR3 DNA reads TGTGCCAGCAGTTTATTCGGGACAGAATACTCCTACGAGCAGTACTTC. This encodes CASSLFGTEYSYEQYF.

J is TRBJ2-2 and V is TRBV6-5; 10 bases map to TRBD1. Germline lookup yields CDR1 MNHEY and CDR2 SVGAGI. The CDR3 spans 15 residues. V gave up 7 bases and J gave up 5 bases; unmatched junction bases: 7. CDR3 sequence reads: CASIPTGGWTGELFF. The CDR3 DNA sequence: TGTGCCAGCATTCCGACAGGGGGCTGGACCGGGGAGCTGTTTTTT.

The J gene is TRBJ2-3, the V gene TRBV4-1; D unresolved. CDR1 and CDR2 from the germline V gene are MGHRA and YSYEKL. V lost 4 bases and J lost 4, with 15 bases in between. The CDR3 runs to 15 residues. For the CDR3, the DNA is TGCGCCAGCAGCCCGATGAAGACGCAGGCAGATACGCAGTATTTT. It translates to CASSPMKTQADTQYF.